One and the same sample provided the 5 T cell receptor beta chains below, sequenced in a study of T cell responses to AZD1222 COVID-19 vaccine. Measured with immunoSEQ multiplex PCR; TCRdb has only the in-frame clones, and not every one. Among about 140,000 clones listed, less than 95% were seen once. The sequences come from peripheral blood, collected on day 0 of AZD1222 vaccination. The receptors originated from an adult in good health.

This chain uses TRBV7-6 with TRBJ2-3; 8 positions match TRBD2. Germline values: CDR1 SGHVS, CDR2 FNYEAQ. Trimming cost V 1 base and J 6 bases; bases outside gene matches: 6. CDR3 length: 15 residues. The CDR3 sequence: CASSLVPGGRDTQYF. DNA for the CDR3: TGTGCCAGCAGCTTAGTCCCGGGGGGGCGCGATACGCAGTATTTT.

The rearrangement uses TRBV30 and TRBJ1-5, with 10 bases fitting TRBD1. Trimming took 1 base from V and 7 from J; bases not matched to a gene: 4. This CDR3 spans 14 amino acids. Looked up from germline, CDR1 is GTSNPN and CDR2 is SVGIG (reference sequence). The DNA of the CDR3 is TGTGCCTGGAGTGCCGGGACAGGGGTGCAGCCCCAGCATTTT. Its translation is CAWSAGTGVQPQHF.

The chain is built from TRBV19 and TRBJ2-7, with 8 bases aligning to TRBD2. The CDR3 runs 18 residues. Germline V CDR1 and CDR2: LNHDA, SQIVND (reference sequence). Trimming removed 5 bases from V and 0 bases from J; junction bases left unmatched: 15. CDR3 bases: TGTGCCAGTAGTCCGGACACGCGGACTAGCTCGGACTCCTACGAGCAGTACTTC. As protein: CASSPDTRTSSDSYEQYF.

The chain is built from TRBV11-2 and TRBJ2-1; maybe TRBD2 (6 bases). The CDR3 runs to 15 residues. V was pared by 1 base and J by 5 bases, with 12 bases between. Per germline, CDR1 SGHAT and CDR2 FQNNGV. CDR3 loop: CASSLVAGPNNEQFF. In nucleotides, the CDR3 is TGTGCCAGCAGCTTAGTGGCGGGACCAAACAATGAGCAGTTCTTC.

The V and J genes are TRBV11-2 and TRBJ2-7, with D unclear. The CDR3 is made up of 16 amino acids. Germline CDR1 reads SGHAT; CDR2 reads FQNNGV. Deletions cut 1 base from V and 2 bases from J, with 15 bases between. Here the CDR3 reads CASSLVPSPIPYEQYF. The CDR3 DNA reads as TGTGCCAGCAGCTTAGTCCCTTCCCCGATTCCCTACGAGCAGTACTTC.